These 14 T cell receptor beta chains were sequenced from one sample in a study of T cells in Graves' hyperthyroidism and ophthalmopathy. Amplification yielded TCR beta CDR3 regions, with RNA transcripts as the source. The primer set for the first-round RT-PCR of the TCR CDR3 was HTBI. MiXCR, applied by TCRdb to the multiplex PCR reads, yields one record per CDR3 protein. The profile shows about 380,000 distinct CDR3 sequences, roughly 13% of them singletons. The sequenced material came from blood. The receptor set was obtained from a woman aged 55-69 years with Graves' hyperthyroidism.

This clonotype was seen a handful of times. The chain's CDR3 is CSARGQGANEKLFF. CDR3 DNA: TGCAGTGCTCGTGGACAGGGAGCTAATGAAAAACTGTTTTTT. This sequence joins TRBV20-1 and TRBJ1-4; TRBD1 agrees at 8 bases. The J segment lost 3 bases and the V segment lost 5 bases, leaving 5 bases of the junction unmatched. The CDR3 sequence is 14 residues long. Germline assignment: CDR1 DFQATT and CDR2 SNEGSKA (reference sequence).

This clonotype has a count of ten or more. The V gene is TRBV24-1, the J gene TRBJ2-2, with D unresolved. The germline gives CDR1 KGHDR, CDR2 SFDVKD. The CDR3 has 14 residues. The ends were cut back, 1 base at V and 4 bases at J, with 6 bases in the middle. The DNA of the CDR3 is TGTGCCACCAGTGATTTTTTGGCCACCGGGGAGCTGTTTTTT. It specifies CATSDFLATGELFF.

The chain combines TRBV2 with TRBJ1-2; a possible D gene is TRBD1 (5 bases). V lost 6 bases and J lost 5, with 10 bases in between. Per germline, CDR1 SNHLY and CDR2 FYNNEI. There are 12 residues in the CDR3. CDR3 amino acids: CASRLQEYGYTF. CDR3 nucleotide sequence: TGTGCCAGCAGATTACAGGAGTATGGCTACACCTTC.

This clonotype was counted a few times. The V call is TRBV5-6, the J call TRBJ1-1, with 8 bases lining up with TRBD1. V gave up 4 bases and J gave up 7 bases; unmatched junction bases: 15. CDR1 is SGHDT and CDR2 is YYEEEE in the germline V gene. The length of the CDR3 is 16 residues. In DNA, the CDR3 is TGTGCCAGCAGCGAAGGGGACAGGCGAAGGTCCTTTGAAGCTTTCTTT. This codes for CASSEGDRRRSFEAFF.

This clonotype has just a few counts. The chain carries TRBV19 and TRBJ1-5; D perhaps matches TRBD1 (5 bases). V lost 5 bases, J lost 1 base, and 15 bases lay in between. Germline V gene sequence: CDR1 LNHDA, CDR2 SQIVND (reference sequence). This CDR3 region has 16 residues. The CDR3: CASSGPRQGSNQPQHF. CDR3 nucleotide sequence: TGTGCCAGTAGTGGCCCGAGGCAGGGCAGCAATCAGCCCCAGCATTTT. Together with reference TRBV19 and TRBJ1-5, the CDR3 gives the full variable domain: DGGITQSPKYLFRKEGQNVTLSCEQNLNHDAMYWYRQDPGQGLRLIYYSQIVNDFQKGDIAEGYSVSREKKESFPLTVTSAQKNPTAFYLCASSGPRQGSNQPQHFGDGTRLSIL.

The genes are TRBV3-1 and TRBJ2-5; no clear D gene. Germline V gives CDR1 LGHDT, CDR2 YNNKEL (reference sequence). The CDR3 totals 13 residues. Trimming removed 1 base at V and 5 bases at J, with 8 bases between. The CDR3 region is CASSQVVFETQYF. The CDR3 DNA follows: TGTGCCAGCAGCCAAGTTGTATTTGAGACCCAGTACTTC.

In this sample, this clonotype turned up many times. This rearrangement joins TRBV5-1 to TRBJ1-4; D remains unclear. V lost 4 bases and J lost 0, with 10 bases in between. The CDR3 length is 15 residues. The germline V gene has CDR1 SGHRS and CDR2 YFSETQ. The CDR3 region has the DNA TGCGCCAGCAGCCAGTCGACGGCAACTAATGAAAAACTGTTTTTT. It codes for CASSQSTATNEKLFF.

This clonotype was recorded a few times. The chain's CDR3 is CASSPIGGGTEAFF. For the CDR3, the DNA is TGCGCCAGCAGTCCCATCGGGGGAGGTACTGAAGCTTTCTTT. The chain is built from TRBV5-1 and TRBJ1-1; D might be TRBD1 (5 bases). CDR1 and CDR2 (germline): SGHRS, YFSETQ. Trimming shortened V by 5 bases and J by 5 bases, and 16 bases separated the two germline ends. The CDR3 has 14 residues.

This clonotype turned up a few times. The chain couples TRBV10-2 to TRBJ2-1; 8 nucleotides line up with TRBD2. Germline V gene sequence: CDR1 WSHSY, CDR2 SAAADI. The CDR3 has 14 amino acids. V was pared by 8 bases and J by 11 bases, with 14 bases of the junction left unmatched. CDR3 nucleotide sequence: TGCGCCAGCCGAAGATGGGCGACTAGCGTAAAGCAGTTCTTC. Its protein is CASRRWATSVKQFF.

This clonotype was recorded many times. The chain combines TRBV20-1 with TRBJ2-1; 10 nucleotides match TRBD2. Germline loops: CDR1 DFQATT, CDR2 SNEGSKA (reference sequence). The CDR3 is made up of 13 amino acids. Germline trimming cut 4 bases from V and 5 bases from J; bases unmatched to any gene: 2. The CDR3 DNA follows: TGCAGTGCTATACTAGCGGGGAACAATGAGCAGTTCTTC. It specifies CSAILAGNNEQFF.

The chain links TRBV20-1 to TRBJ2-3; 8 positions agree with TRBD2. The CDR3 spans 15 residues. CDR1 is DFQATT and CDR2 is SNEGSKA in the germline V gene (reference sequence). V trimming: 2 bases; J trimming: 2 bases; junction bases outside the gene matches: 6. The CDR3 sequence is CSARPSGSPTDTQYF. CDR3 nucleotide sequence: TGCAGTGCTAGACCTAGCGGGTCCCCCACAGATACGCAGTATTTT.

This clonotype came up many times. The J gene is TRBJ2-2, the V gene TRBV7-8, with D possibly called TRBD1 or TRBD2 (5 bases each). V lost 4 bases, J lost 0 bases, and 12 bases lay in between. The CDR3 is 16 amino acids. Germline CDR1 and CDR2: SGHVS and FQNEAQ. The CDR3 region has the DNA TGTGCCAGCAGCTGGGAAGGGGACCCGAACACCGGGGAGCTGTTTTTT. Residues: CASSWEGDPNTGELFF.

This clonotype occurred many times. The chain couples TRBV3-1 to TRBJ2-1; tentatively, D is TRBD1 or TRBD2 (7 bases each). In germline, CDR1 is LGHDT, CDR2 YNNKEL (reference sequence). CDR3 length: 16 amino acids. Trimming removed 3 bases from V and 0 bases from J, with 12 bases in between. The CDR3 sequence: CASSHPGGGSYNEQFF. The DNA of the CDR3 is TGTGCCAGCAGCCACCCAGGGGGGGGCTCCTACAATGAGCAGTTCTTC.

Ten or more counts support this clonotype. A junction boundary mismatches the germline segment, possibly from a read error. The chain links TRBV4-1 to TRBJ2-7; D is perhaps TRBD2 (6 bases). The CDR3 has 16 amino acids. Germline assignment: CDR1 MGHRA and CDR2 YSYEKL. This CDR3 is CTSSQDRIGSRYEQYF. The CDR3 nucleotides are TGCACCAGCAGCCAAGACCGTATCGGGAGTCGGTACGAGCAGTACTTC.